The 22 T cell receptor beta chains listed next were all sequenced from one sample in a study of technical replicates of blood from several donors. Some clones are missing from TCRdb's copy, which holds only in-frame ones; the method was immunoSEQ multiplex PCR. The sample includes 50,000 to 75,000 clones, just under 95% of them seen just once. Input material: PBMCs. The source of these receptors is a human donor in good health. Some clones in this sample may be carry-over from other donors' samples.

V gene TRBV28 combines with J gene TRBJ1-5, with 7 bases that match TRBD1. Germline CDR1 MDHEN, CDR2 SYDVKM. With V trimmed by 5 bases and J by 6 bases, 1 base remained unmatched. This CDR3 region has 12 residues. CDR3 loop: CASSTGVQPQHF. The CDR3 DNA follows: TGTGCCAGCAGTACAGGGGTTCAGCCCCAGCATTTT.

This clone showed up just once. The rearrangement links TRBV14 to TRBJ2-1; D uncertain. Germline V gene lookup returns CDR1 SGHDN and CDR2 FVKESK. This CDR3 contains 16 residues. The germline V and J ends were trimmed by 2 bases and 4 bases, with 15 bases remaining between them. This CDR3 is CASSQYRSAPYNEQFF. Written as DNA, the CDR3 is TGTGCCAGCAGCCAATACAGATCGGCCCCTTACAATGAGCAGTTCTTC.

The chain is built from TRBV5-8 and TRBJ1-5; TRBD1 aligns across 7 bases. The junction had 8 bases not matched to a gene; V was cut back by 4 bases and J by 4 bases. Germline V gene lookup returns CDR1 SGHTS and CDR2 YDEGEE. This CDR3 contains 15 residues. CDR3 DNA sequence: TGTGCCAGCAGCCGGGGGACAGTCCTTAATCAGCCCCAGCATTTT. Protein: CASSRGTVLNQPQHF.

The V call is TRBV18, the J call TRBJ1-5; D possibly corresponds to TRBD1 (5 bases). CDR1 is KGHSH and CDR2 is LQKENI in the germline V gene. V was shortened by 6 bases and J by 3 bases, with 12 bases between the two germline ends. The CDR3 is made up of 14 amino acids. CDR3 in DNA: TGTGCCAGCTCGGCAGACAGTTTCAATCAGCCCCAGCATTTT. Encoded protein: CASSADSFNQPQHF.

In its sample, this clone was seen once. The gene calls are TRBV29-1 and TRBJ2-5; the D gene is possibly TRBD2 (5 bases). Germline loops: CDR1 SQVTM, CDR2 ANQGSEA. The CDR3 loop spans 13 amino acids. V was pared by 4 bases and J by 2 bases, with 11 bases between. This CDR3 reads CSVGPTGQETQYF. For the CDR3, the DNA is TGCAGCGTTGGTCCGACGGGACAAGAGACCCAGTACTTC.

This chain connects TRBV30 to TRBJ2-3, with a possible D match to TRBD1 (5 bases). Germline-derived CDR1 and CDR2 are GTSNPN and SVGIG (reference sequence). The CDR3 sequence is 12 residues long. Trimming took off 5 bases at V and 1 base at J, with 7 bases between the two ends. CDR3 sequence (DNA): TGTGCCTGGGGACAAGGCACAGATACGCAGTATTTT. Translated: CAWGQGTDTQYF. The whole variable domain, remainder taken from reference TRBV30 and TRBJ2-3, is SQTIHQWPATLVQPVGSPLSLECTVEGTSNPNLYWYRQAAGRGLQLLFYSVGIGQISSEVPQNLSASRPQDRQFILSSKKLLLSDSGFYLCAWGQGTDTQYFGPGTRLTVL.

The chain couples TRBV6-1 to TRBJ2-2, with 7 bases lining up with TRBD2. The CDR3 loop spans 18 amino acids. J was trimmed by 1 base and V by 4 bases; bases with no gene match: 12. Germline loops: CDR1 MNHNS, CDR2 SASEGT. The CDR3 reads CASSGGVWLAENTGELFF. The CDR3 nucleotides read TGTGCCAGCAGTGGGGGGGTGTGGCTAGCGGAGAACACCGGGGAGCTGTTTTTT.

This clone was picked up one time. The genes are TRBV15 and TRBJ1-5; TRBD1 might be the D (6 bases). Germline V gives CDR1 LNHNV, CDR2 YYDKDF (reference sequence). CDR3 size: 16 residues. The V gene lost 5 bases and the J gene lost 1 base, with 15 bases spanning the gap. The CDR3 loop is CATSPTGSQSNQPQHF. CDR3 coding DNA: TGTGCCACCAGCCCGACAGGCTCCCAGAGCAATCAGCCCCAGCATTTT.

The rearrangement uses TRBV6-6 and TRBJ2-7, with TRBD2 matching 9 bases. CDR1 MNHNY and CDR2 SVGAGI come from the germline V gene (reference sequence). The CDR3 spans 14 residues. After removal of 7 bases from V and 1 base from J, the junction contained 5 bases not matched to a gene. Here the CDR3 reads CASKTSGLSYEQYF. The CDR3, as DNA: TGTGCCAGCAAAACTAGCGGGTTGTCCTACGAGCAGTACTTC.

This chain connects TRBV14 to TRBJ2-7, with a weak D call TRBD1 (6 bases). V lost 2 bases and J lost 6, with 14 bases in between. The germline V gene has CDR1 SGHDN and CDR2 FVKESK. This CDR3 has 14 amino acids. The chain's CDR3 is CASSQFNRAREQYF. Written as DNA, the CDR3 is TGTGCCAGCAGCCAATTTAACAGGGCACGCGAGCAGTACTTC. The variable domain in full, with the rest retrieved from reference TRBV14 and TRBJ2-7, is EAGVTQFPSHSVIEKGQTVTLRCDPISGHDNLYWYRRVMGKEIKFLLHFVKESKQDESGMPNNRFLAERTGGTYSTLKVQPAELEDSGVYFCASSQFNRAREQYFGPGTRLTVT.

The rearrangement joins TRBV25-1 to TRBJ2-2; D gene uncertain. Germline V gene lookup returns CDR1 MGHDK and CDR2 SYGVNS. CDR3 size: 16 residues. The V end was cut by 3 bases, the J end by 1 base, with 12 bases between. The CDR3 sequence is CASSEVYRENTGELFF. In DNA form, the CDR3 reads TGTGCCAGCAGTGAGGTGTACAGAGAGAACACCGGGGAGCTGTTTTTT.

The genes are TRBV5-8 and TRBJ2-1; no firm D call. The CDR3 is 13 residues long. Germline V gives CDR1 SGHTS, CDR2 YDEGEE. V lost 3 bases and J lost 3, with 7 bases in between. The CDR3 region is CASSSDNYNEQFF. The CDR3 nucleotides read TGTGCCAGCAGCTCTGACAACTACAATGAGCAGTTCTTC.

This rearrangement joins TRBV7-2 to TRBJ2-5; 8 bases fit TRBD2. This CDR3 comprises 15 residues. After removal of 0 bases from V and 4 bases from J, the junction contained 4 bases not matched to a gene. Looked up from germline, CDR1 is SGHTA and CDR2 is FQGNSA. The CDR3 loop reads CASSLAGLAGETQYF. For the CDR3, the DNA is TGTGCCAGCAGCTTAGCTGGGCTAGCGGGAGAGACCCAGTACTTC.

The chain has TRBV5-6 and TRBJ2-7; D not resolved. With 4 bases removed from V and 5 bases from J, the gap between germline ends came to 7 bases. The CDR3 has 11 amino acids. The V gene's germline CDR1 is SGHDT and CDR2 YYEEEE. The CDR3 coding sequence is TGTGCCAGCAGCGTGGCCGACGAGCAGTACTTC. Amino acids: CASSVADEQYF.

The rearrangement joins TRBV7-2 to TRBJ1-2; no clear D gene. V was trimmed by 4 bases and J by 2 bases, leaving 11 bases between them. The CDR3 is 14 residues long. The germline V gene has CDR1 SGHTA and CDR2 FQGNSA. The CDR3 DNA sequence: TGTGCCAGCAGCTCCTATTCGGGAAACTATGGCTACACCTTC. Its translation is CASSSYSGNYGYTF.

The genes are TRBV5-4 and TRBJ2-5; 7 bases are shared with TRBD2. V gave up 0 bases and J gave up 1 base; unmatched junction bases: 3. CDR1 and CDR2 from the germline V gene are SGHNT and YYREEE (reference sequence). The CDR3 extends over 15 amino acids. CDR3 loop: CASSLEASGQETQYF. CDR3 in DNA: TGTGCCAGCAGCTTGGAAGCTAGCGGCCAAGAGACCCAGTACTTC. The complete variable domain, with remaining parts taken from reference TRBV5-4 and TRBJ2-5, reads ETGVTQSPTHLIKTRGQQVTLRCSSQSGHNTVSWYQQALGQGPQFIFQYYREEENGRGNFPPRFSGLQFPNYSSELNVNALELDDSALYLCASSLEASGQETQYFGPGTRLLVL.

This chain links TRBV7-3 with TRBJ2-1; the match to TRBD2 covers 8 bases. The ends lost 2 bases at V and 7 bases at J; junction bases unmatched: 7. Germline V lookup: CDR1 SGHTA, CDR2 FQGTGA. CDR3 length equals 15 residues. The CDR3 DNA reads TGTGCCAGCAGCTTATGGTCACTAGCGGCTAATGAGCAGTTCTTC. It yields the protein CASSLWSLAANEQFF.

J is TRBJ2-5 and V is TRBV6-1, with 7 bases identical to TRBD1. The junction had 13 bases not matched to a gene; V was cut back by 1 base and J by 5 bases. Germline V gene sequence: CDR1 MNHNS, CDR2 SASEGT. This CDR3 region has 17 residues. CDR3 bases: TGTGCCAGCAGTGAAGGGCAGGGGGTGGCCGGCACGGAGACCCAGTACTTC. Protein: CASSEGQGVAGTETQYF.

This clone was found once. The chain joins TRBV6-1 to TRBJ1-6; maybe TRBD1 (6 bases). CDR1 is MNHNS and CDR2 is SASEGT in the germline V gene. Trimming cost V 10 bases and J 8 bases, with 15 bases left between them. This CDR3 is built from 13 residues. The CDR3 loop is CATSRGKDSPLHF. The DNA of the CDR3 is TGTGCCACCTCGAGGGGGAAGGATTCACCCCTCCACTTT.

The chain recombines TRBV25-1 with TRBJ2-1; 8 bases align to TRBD2. Trimming at V came to 10 bases and at J to 5 bases, leaving 4 bases not matched to a gene. The germline gives CDR1 MGHDK, CDR2 SYGVNS. The CDR3 consists of 12 residues. The CDR3 bases are TGTGCCAACCCACTAGCGGACAATGAGCAGTTCTTC. Protein: CANPLADNEQFF.

This clone was seen a single time. CDR3 DNA sequence: TGTGCCAGCAGTGAAAACAGCTACGAGCAGTACTTC. Translated, it gives CASSENSYEQYF. The chain couples TRBV2 to TRBJ2-7; D uncertain. Germline values: CDR1 SNHLY, CDR2 FYNNEI. The germline V and J ends were trimmed by 2 bases and 3 bases, with 5 bases remaining between them. This CDR3 comprises 12 residues. Full variable domain (rest looked up from reference TRBV2 and TRBJ2-7): EPEVTQTPSHQVTQMGQEVILRCVPISNHLYFYWYRQILGQKVEFLVSFYNNEISEKSEIFDDQFSVERPDGSNFTLKIRSTKLEDSAMYFCASSENSYEQYFGPGTRLTVT.

This chain connects TRBV4-3 to TRBJ2-7, with 7 positions matching TRBD1. The CDR3 is 14 amino acids. Per the germline V gene, CDR1 is LGHNA and CDR2 is YSLEER. After removal of 3 bases from V and 3 bases from J, the junction contained 5 bases not matched to a gene. The CDR3 DNA sequence: TGCGCCAGCAGCCAGGTCCGGGACAGCTACGAGCAGTACTTC. Its translation: CASSQVRDSYEQYF.